This T cell receptor beta chain was recorded in a study of blood T cell repertoires in COVID-19. Background on the study: The study drew acute and convalescent COVID-19 samples from the United States, Italy and Spain. PBMCs, B-cell-depleted T cells, or T cells provided the cDNA or gDNA that made up the material.

Seattle-derived patients entered the study during active infection and were followed longitudinally. Only in-frame clones appear in the TCRdb table, and some are missing; sequencing was by immunoSEQ multiplex PCR. The sample has under 250,000 clones; roughly nine tenths are singletons. Germline lookup yields CDR1 LGHDT and CDR2 YNNKEL (reference sequence). Trimming removed 8 bases from V and 3 bases from J; junction bases left unmatched: 2. The CDR3 is made up of 12 amino acids. Sequencing was performed on peripheral blood. This TCR came from a man between 60 and 75 years old with COVID-19, enrolled during active disease. The chain couples TRBV3-1 (or the pseudogene TRBV3-2) to TRBJ1-2, with 8 bases fitting TRBD1. CDR3 amino acids: CASGQGDYGYTF. As DNA, the CDR3 is TGTGCCAGCGGACAGGGTGACTATGGCTACACCTTC.